These 27 T cell receptor beta chains were sequenced from one sample in a study of Ad26.COV2.S vaccination and SARS-CoV-2 variants (dated by TCRdb to the early 2020s). The treatment or condition label for this specimen denotes: about 20 received Ad26.COV2.S at low or high dose, single or two shots; 5 received placebo; per-sample allocation not given. For vaccine and placebo recipients, repertoires were sequenced using samples collected on day 63 after the first injection. The library relied on the immunoSEQ multiplex PCR assay. This immuneACCESS table, as held by TCRdb, lists in-frame sequences with V and J called but not all clones. Of the missing ones, under half trace to an unresolved V gene in checked studies; the others have no known cause. This sample holds 360,000 or so clones; around 86% were observed only once. The ten largest clones add up to about 3% of the sample. The material was peripheral blood, obtained in a trial of Ad26.COV2.S vaccine versus placebo. These receptors originate from a person between 18 and 59 years old who received the Ad26.COV2.S COVID-19 vaccine or a placebo.

The rearrangement links TRBV5-1 to TRBJ2-2; D gene unclear. Germline-derived CDR1 and CDR2 are SGHRS and YFSETQ. V shed 5 bases and J shed 0 bases, with 2 bases lying between them. CDR3 size: 12 residues. Written as DNA, the CDR3 is TGCGCCAGCAGGCCGAACACCGGGGAGCTGTTTTTT. This translates into CASRPNTGELFF.

The gene calls are TRBV4-1 and TRBJ1-5; weak D call: TRBD1 (5 bases). Deletions cut 0 bases from V and 4 bases from J, with 19 bases between. The CDR3 runs 18 residues. Germline values: CDR1 MGHRA, CDR2 YSYEKL. This CDR3 reads CASSQDKFRGEGNQPQHF. The CDR3 DNA sequence: TGCGCCAGCAGCCAAGATAAATTCCGGGGAGAGGGGAATCAGCCCCAGCATTTT.

CDR3 coding DNA: TGTGCCAGCAACCCAACAGGGGTGAACACTGAAGCTTTCTTT. It translates to CASNPTGVNTEAFF. The genes are TRBV2 and TRBJ1-1, with TRBD1 identical over 7 bases. V shed 7 bases and J 0 bases; nucleotides not matched to a gene: 5. Germline V gene lookup returns CDR1 SNHLY and CDR2 FYNNEI. This CDR3 is 14 amino acids long.

The chain joins TRBV9 to TRBJ1-2; a weak D match, TRBD1 (6 bases). CDR1 and CDR2 from the germline V gene are SGDLS and YYNGEE. This CDR3 has 14 amino acids. V was clipped by 5 bases and J by 3 bases, with 14 bases between them. CDR3 DNA sequence: TGTGCCAGCAGTCTTCACCAGGGGCACTATGGCTACACCTTC. Encoded protein: CASSLHQGHYGYTF.

The V and J genes are TRBV6-5 and TRBJ1-2; D may be TRBD1 (5 bases). CDR1 MNHEY and CDR2 SVGAGI come from the germline V gene. V lost 4 bases, J lost 4 bases, and 19 bases lay in between. The CDR3 loop spans 16 amino acids. In nucleotides, the CDR3 is TGTGCCAGCAGTTCCGAGAGACAGCCGCGGATCTATGGCTACACCTTC. Protein: CASSSERQPRIYGYTF.

The V gene is TRBV5-6, the J gene TRBJ2-7, with 10 bases fitting TRBD1. The CDR3 has 19 amino acids. After removal of 3 bases from V and 5 bases from J, the junction contained 20 bases not matched to a gene. CDR1 SGHDT and CDR2 YYEEEE come from the germline V gene. The CDR3 DNA reads as TGTGCCAGCAGCTACAATTTCCGGGACAGGGGTATTATCGGGAACGAGCAGTACTTC. Translating gives CASSYNFRDRGIIGNEQYF.

The rearrangement links TRBV9 to TRBJ2-5, with 7 positions matching TRBD2. The CDR3 is 16 residues long. The germline CDR1 and CDR2 sequences are SGDLS and YYNGEE. Trimming cost V 0 bases and J 5 bases; bases outside gene matches: 10. CDR3 residues: CASSVGQGLLGETQYF. The CDR3 nucleotides read TGTGCCAGCAGCGTAGGGCAGGGACTACTGGGGGAGACCCAGTACTTC.

J is TRBJ2-7 and V is TRBV11-1; D call uncertain. The CDR3 runs to 12 residues. CDR1 is SGHAT and CDR2 is FQDESV in the germline V gene (reference sequence). V was cut by 6 bases and J by 3 bases, with 9 bases left in between. CDR3 in DNA: TGTGCCAGCAGTTCCCCCAGCTACGAGCAGTACTTC. As protein: CASSSPSYEQYF.

The chain couples TRBV2 to TRBJ2-1, with D hard to call. Germline V gives CDR1 SNHLY, CDR2 FYNNEI. With 6 bases removed from V and 3 bases from J, the gap between germline ends came to 9 bases. The CDR3 runs to 13 residues. The CDR3 is CASSLRSYNEQFF. CDR3 sequence (DNA): TGTGCCAGCAGCCTTAGGAGCTACAATGAGCAGTTCTTC.

V is TRBV27 and J is TRBJ2-2; a possible D gene is TRBD1 (5 bases). Trimming removed 0 bases at V and 1 base at J, with 9 bases between. This CDR3 is built from 16 residues. Germline V gene data show CDR1 as MNHEY and CDR2 as SMNVEV (reference sequence). The CDR3 protein is CASSLSLQGNTGELFF. The DNA for the CDR3 is TGTGCCAGCAGTTTATCGCTGCAGGGGAACACCGGGGAGCTGTTTTTT.

In this sample, this clone turned up once. J is TRBJ1-2 and V is TRBV27; D unclear. The V gene lost 2 bases and the J gene lost 2 bases, with 12 bases spanning the gap. The CDR3 sequence is 15 residues long. Germline lookup yields CDR1 MNHEY and CDR2 SMNVEV (reference sequence). For the CDR3, the DNA is TGTGCCAGCAGTTTAAGTAACGCCCAAAACTATGGCTACACCTTC. It translates to CASSLSNAQNYGYTF.

V and J are TRBV19 and TRBJ2-7, with a tentative D call TRBD2 (6 bases). With 2 bases removed from V and 3 bases from J, the gap between germline ends came to 17 bases. This CDR3 has 16 residues. The germline V gene has CDR1 LNHDA and CDR2 SQIVND (reference sequence). The CDR3 spells CASSINWGMGGYEQYF. Written as DNA, the CDR3 is TGTGCCAGTAGTATAAATTGGGGTATGGGGGGCTACGAGCAGTACTTC.

CDR3 sequence: CASSWDRDPTNEKLFF. The CDR3 nucleotides read TGTGCCAGCAGCTGGGACCGGGACCCCACTAATGAAAAACTGTTTTTT. The gene calls are TRBV5-4 and TRBJ1-4; tentatively, D is TRBD1 (5 bases). The CDR3 totals 16 residues. The germline gives CDR1 SGHNT, CDR2 YYREEE (reference sequence). Trimming removed 3 bases from V and 2 bases from J, with 14 bases in between.

The chain combines TRBV3-1 (or the pseudogene TRBV3-2) with TRBJ2-1, with D possibly called TRBD1 or TRBD2 (6 bases each). V lost 4 bases to trimming and J lost 1 base, with 14 bases between them. CDR3 length equals 16 residues. Germline values: CDR1 LGHDT, CDR2 YNNKEL (reference sequence). The CDR3 loop is CASSRRRGVSYNEQFF. CDR3 DNA sequence: TGTGCCAGCAGCCGACGAAGGGGGGTATCCTACAATGAGCAGTTCTTC.

The chain couples TRBV4-2 to TRBJ1-4, with D hard to call. Trimming stripped 0 bases from V and 6 bases from J, with 8 bases between. Germline CDR1 reads LGHNA; CDR2 reads YNFKEQ. The CDR3 is 14 residues long. For the CDR3, the DNA is TGTGCCAGCAGCCAAGATCACTCAGATGAAAAACTGTTTTTT. Amino acid sequence: CASSQDHSDEKLFF.

This clone was counted only a few times. The V and J genes are TRBV28 and TRBJ1-5; no clear D. V shed 3 bases and J shed 0 bases, with 6 bases lying between them. Germline V gene lookup returns CDR1 MDHEN and CDR2 SYDVKM. There are 14 residues in the CDR3. CDR3 protein: CASSFQSSNQPQHF. For the CDR3, the DNA is TGTGCCAGCAGTTTCCAGAGTAGCAATCAGCCCCAGCATTTT.

V gene TRBV5-4 combines with J gene TRBJ2-7; tentative D call: TRBD2 (6 bases). Germline V gene data show CDR1 as SGHNT and CDR2 as YYREEE (reference sequence). With 3 bases removed from V and 3 bases from J, the gap between germline ends came to 16 bases. This CDR3 region has 15 residues. The CDR3 DNA follows: TGTGCCAGCAGCTCAGGACTACCCGACTACTACGAGCAGTACTTC. As protein: CASSSGLPDYYEQYF. The full variable domain, completed using reference TRBV5-4 and TRBJ2-7, is ETGVTQSPTHLIKTRGQQVTLRCSSQSGHNTVSWYQQALGQGPQFIFQYYREEENGRGNFPPRFSGLQFPNYSSELNVNALELDDSALYLCASSSGLPDYYEQYFGPGTRLTVT.

The sample holds a few counts of this clone. The chain has TRBV11-2 and TRBJ2-2; a weak D match, TRBD1 (6 bases). Germline CDR1 and CDR2: SGHAT and FQNNGV. The CDR3 runs 16 residues. The ends were cut back, 1 base at V and 2 bases at J, with 11 bases in the middle. The CDR3 is CASSLVARGNTGELFF. The CDR3 nucleotides are TGTGCCAGCAGCTTAGTCGCCAGGGGAAACACCGGGGAGCTGTTTTTT.

V and J are TRBV18 and TRBJ1-2, with D perhaps TRBD1 (5 bases). Trimming pared 6 bases from V and 7 bases from J, leaving 18 bases between. The CDR3 extends over 14 amino acids. Per the germline V gene, CDR1 is KGHSH and CDR2 is LQKENI. In DNA, the CDR3 is TGTGCCAGCTCCCCAAGCGGGGGTGTTCGTGGCTACACCTTC. Its protein is CASSPSGGVRGYTF.

This rearrangement joins TRBV11-2 to TRBJ2-1; a possible D gene is TRBD2 (6 bases). This CDR3 has 16 residues. V was trimmed by 5 bases and J by 0 bases, leaving 14 bases between them. Germline V gene lookup returns CDR1 SGHAT and CDR2 FQNNGV. The CDR3 region has the DNA TGTGCCAGCAGCCCCGGGACTTCCCTCTCCTACAATGAGCAGTTCTTC. Translated, it gives CASSPGTSLSYNEQFF.

This clone is a singleton in its sample. V gene TRBV2 combines with J gene TRBJ2-2, with TRBD1 matching over 10 bases. The CDR3 length is 14 residues. The germline V gene encodes CDR1 SNHLY and CDR2 FYNNEI. With V trimmed by 10 bases and J by 4 bases, 6 bases remained unmatched. CDR3 protein: CAIDRDRGTGELFF. The CDR3 DNA is TGTGCCATCGACCGGGACAGGGGCACCGGGGAGCTGTTTTTT.

This rearrangement joins TRBV19 to TRBJ2-6, with D possibly matching TRBD2 (5 bases). Germline V gene data show CDR1 as LNHDA and CDR2 as SQIVND (reference sequence). Trimming stripped 5 bases from V and 5 bases from J, with 13 bases between. The CDR3 sequence is 15 residues long. Here the CDR3 DNA reads TGTGCCAGTAGTCCACGGGGAGTTCGGGCCAACGTCCTGACTTTC. Translating gives CASSPRGVRANVLTF. The variable domain in full, with the rest retrieved from reference TRBV19 and TRBJ2-6, is DGGITQSPKYLFRKEGQNVTLSCEQNLNHDAMYWYRQDPGQGLRLIYYSQIVNDFQKGDIAEGYSVSREKKESFPLTVTSAQKNPTAFYLCASSPRGVRANVLTFGAGSRLTVL.

J is TRBJ1-2 and V is TRBV13, with TRBD1 matching over 7 bases. Germline loops: CDR1 PRHDT, CDR2 FYEKMQ (reference sequence). The ends lost 4 bases at V and 6 bases at J; junction bases unmatched: 11. The CDR3 sequence is 15 residues long. The CDR3 spells CASSSMNRGDDGYTF. CDR3 sequence (DNA): TGTGCCAGCAGCTCAATGAACAGGGGAGACGATGGCTACACCTTC. Looking up the rest from reference TRBV13 and TRBJ1-2 gives the full variable domain: AAGVIQSPRHLIKEKRETATLKCYPIPRHDTVYWYQQGPGQDPQFLISFYEKMQSDKGSIPDRFSAQQFSDYHSELNMSSLELGDSALYFCASSSMNRGDDGYTFGSGTRLTVV.

This clone has just a few counts. This chain uses TRBV18 with TRBJ2-7; TRBD1 agrees at 9 bases. Germline-derived CDR1 and CDR2 are KGHSH and LQKENI. This CDR3 comprises 14 residues. The trim removed 3 bases at V and 5 bases at J, leaving 5 bases unmatched. The CDR3 bases are TGTGCCAGCTCACCGGGACAGGGTTCCCACGAGCAGTACTTC. Encoded protein: CASSPGQGSHEQYF.

V gene TRBV4-3 combines with J gene TRBJ2-7; D possibly corresponds to TRBD2 (5 bases). The CDR3 spans 15 residues. CDR1 is LGHNA, CDR2 YSLEER, per germline. The V end lost 0 bases, the J end lost 4 bases, and 13 bases lay between the germline ends. The CDR3 loop reads CASSQDWGAVYEQYF. As DNA, the CDR3 is TGCGCCAGCAGCCAAGATTGGGGAGCGGTATACGAGCAGTACTTC.

The chain uses TRBV4-1 and TRBJ2-5, with TRBD2 matching over 7 bases. The CDR3 is made up of 15 amino acids. Germline V CDR1 and CDR2: MGHRA, YSYEKL. V shed 1 base and J 2 bases; nucleotides not matched to a gene: 4. In DNA form, the CDR3 reads TGCGCCAGCAGCCAAGTCCAGGGAGGGCAAGAGACCCAGTACTTC. This codes for CASSQVQGGQETQYF.

The V and J genes are TRBV27 and TRBJ1-2, with 12 nucleotides matching TRBD1. This CDR3 spans 15 amino acids. Per germline, CDR1 MNHEY and CDR2 SMNVEV (reference sequence). The trim removed 2 bases at V and 7 bases at J, leaving 5 bases unmatched. The CDR3, as DNA: TGTGCCAGCAGTTTAGGTCGGGACAGGGGGCCTGGCTACACCTTC. This codes for CASSLGRDRGPGYTF.